This T cell receptor (beta chain) was identified in a study of long-term antiretroviral therapy in people with HIV. Study results and limitations: Diversity went up after ART and still fell short of transplant donor controls.

The immunoSEQ assay was v3.0, run at survey level. Sequencing used immunoSEQ multiplex PCR; TCRdb keeps in-frame clones, though not all of them. The sample lists tens of thousands of clones; approximately 80% were seen once. The V gene's germline CDR1 is SGHNT and CDR2 YYREEE (reference sequence). There are 17 residues in the CDR3. V trimming: 2 bases; J trimming: 5 bases; junction bases outside the gene matches: 14. This clone was observed a single time. Its specificity is unknown. The material sequenced was unsorted PBMCs, taken 3 years after starting antiretroviral therapy. This clonotype was obtained from a man aged 50 to 59 with HIV. The chain couples TRBV5-4 to TRBJ2-5; the match to TRBD2 covers 8 bases. The CDR3 DNA sequence: TGTGCCAGCAGCTTAACCCTAAACAGCGGGAGCAGGGAGACCCAGTACTTC. The encoded protein is CASSLTLNSGSRETQYF.